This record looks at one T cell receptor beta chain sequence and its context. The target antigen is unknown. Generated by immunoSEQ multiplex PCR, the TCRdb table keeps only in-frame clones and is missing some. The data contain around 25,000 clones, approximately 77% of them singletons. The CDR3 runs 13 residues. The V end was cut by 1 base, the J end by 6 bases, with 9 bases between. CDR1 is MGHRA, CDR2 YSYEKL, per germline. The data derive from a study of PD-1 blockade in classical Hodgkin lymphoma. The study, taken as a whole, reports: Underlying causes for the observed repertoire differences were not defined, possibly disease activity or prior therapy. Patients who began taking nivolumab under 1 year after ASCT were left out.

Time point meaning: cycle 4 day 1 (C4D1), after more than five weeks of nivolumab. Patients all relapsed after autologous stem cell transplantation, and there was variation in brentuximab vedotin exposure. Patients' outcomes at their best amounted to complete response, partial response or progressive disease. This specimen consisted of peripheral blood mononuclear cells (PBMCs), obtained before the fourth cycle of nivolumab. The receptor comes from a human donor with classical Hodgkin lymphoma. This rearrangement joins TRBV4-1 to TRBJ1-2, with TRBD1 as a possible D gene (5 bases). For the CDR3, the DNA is TGCGCCAGCAGCCAAGTGGCGGGGGATGGCTACACCTTC. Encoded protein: CASSQVAGDGYTF.